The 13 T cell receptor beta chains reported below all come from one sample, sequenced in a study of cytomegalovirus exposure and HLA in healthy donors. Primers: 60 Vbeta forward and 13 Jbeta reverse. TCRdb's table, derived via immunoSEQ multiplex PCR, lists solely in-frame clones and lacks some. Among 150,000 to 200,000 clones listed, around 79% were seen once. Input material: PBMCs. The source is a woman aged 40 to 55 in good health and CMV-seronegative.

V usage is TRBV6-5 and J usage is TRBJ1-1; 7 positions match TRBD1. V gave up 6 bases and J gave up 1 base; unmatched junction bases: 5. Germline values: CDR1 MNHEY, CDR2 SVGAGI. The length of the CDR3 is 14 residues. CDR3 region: CASSIGGRNTEAFF. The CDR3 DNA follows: TGTGCCAGCAGCATAGGGGGCAGGAACACTGAAGCTTTCTTT.

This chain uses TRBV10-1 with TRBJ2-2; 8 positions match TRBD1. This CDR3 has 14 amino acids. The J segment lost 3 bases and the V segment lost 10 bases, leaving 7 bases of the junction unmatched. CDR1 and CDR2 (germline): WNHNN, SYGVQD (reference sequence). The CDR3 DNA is TGCGCCACCGGGACAGGAGGGGACACCGGGGAGCTGTTTTTT. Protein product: CATGTGGDTGELFF.

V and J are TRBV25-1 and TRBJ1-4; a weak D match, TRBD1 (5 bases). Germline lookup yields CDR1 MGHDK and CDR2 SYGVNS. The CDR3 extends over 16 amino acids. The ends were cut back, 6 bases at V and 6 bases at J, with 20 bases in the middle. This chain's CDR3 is CASSSLGGGEDEKLFF. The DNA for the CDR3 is TGTGCCAGCAGCTCCTTAGGTGGGGGGGAGGATGAAAAACTGTTTTTT.

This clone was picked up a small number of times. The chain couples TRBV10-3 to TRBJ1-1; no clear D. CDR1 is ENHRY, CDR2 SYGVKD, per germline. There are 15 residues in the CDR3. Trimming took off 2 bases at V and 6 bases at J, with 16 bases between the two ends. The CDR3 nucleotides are TGTGCCATCAGTGAGGATCCCCGCTCGGGATCTGAAGCTTTCTTT. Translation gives CAISEDPRSGSEAFF.

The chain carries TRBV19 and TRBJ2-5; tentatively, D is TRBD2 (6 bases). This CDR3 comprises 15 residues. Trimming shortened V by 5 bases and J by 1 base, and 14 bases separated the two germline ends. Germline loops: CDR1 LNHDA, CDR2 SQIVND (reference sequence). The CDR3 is CASSSGLTFQETQYF. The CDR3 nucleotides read TGTGCCAGTAGTTCGGGACTCACGTTCCAAGAGACCCAGTACTTC.

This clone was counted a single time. CDR3 nucleotide sequence: TGTGCCAGCAGCAGGGAGAACACTGAAGCTTTCTTT. Translated: CASSRENTEAFF. This chain uses TRBV6-6 with TRBJ1-1; TRBD1 might be the D (5 bases). The CDR3 has 12 amino acids. The V gene lost 6 bases and the J gene lost 1 base, with 6 bases spanning the gap. Germline V lookup: CDR1 MNHNY, CDR2 SVGAGI (reference sequence).

The CDR3 sequence is CASSSQGYEQYF. CDR3 DNA: TGTGCCAGCAGCTCCCAGGGCTACGAGCAGTACTTC. The chain couples TRBV7-9 to TRBJ2-7, with a weak D call TRBD1 (5 bases). Germline loops: CDR1 SEHNR, CDR2 FQNEAQ (reference sequence). Trimming removed 4 bases from V and 3 bases from J, with 7 bases in between. The CDR3 contains 12 residues.

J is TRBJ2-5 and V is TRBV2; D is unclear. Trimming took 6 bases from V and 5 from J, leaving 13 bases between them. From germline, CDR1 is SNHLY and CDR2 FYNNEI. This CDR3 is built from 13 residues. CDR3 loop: CASRSRSAETQYF. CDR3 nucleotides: TGTGCCAGCAGGTCTCGGTCTGCTGAGACCCAGTACTTC.

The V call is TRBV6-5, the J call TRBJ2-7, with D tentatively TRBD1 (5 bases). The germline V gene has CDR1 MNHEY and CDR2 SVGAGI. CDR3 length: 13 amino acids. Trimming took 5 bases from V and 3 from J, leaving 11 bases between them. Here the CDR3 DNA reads TGTGCCAGCAGTCCGGACAAGTACTACGAGCAGTACTTC. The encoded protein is CASSPDKYYEQYF.

CDR3 amino acids: CASSSTEHNYGYTF. For the CDR3, the DNA is TGTGCCAGCAGTTCTACAGAACATAACTATGGCTACACCTTC. This chain uses TRBV27 with TRBJ1-2; D gene ambiguous. Between the trimmed V and J ends, which lost 4 bases and 1 base, there was a span of 10 bases. Germline V gives CDR1 MNHEY, CDR2 SMNVEV (reference sequence). CDR3 length: 14 residues.

The CDR3 nucleotides are TGCAGCGCCCAGGGCCTGAACACTGAAGCTTTCTTT. Encoded protein: CSAQGLNTEAFF. The gene calls are TRBV29-1 and TRBJ1-1, with a possible D match to TRBD1 (5 bases). Trimming removed 7 bases from V and 0 bases from J, with 9 bases in between. The CDR3 runs 12 residues. Germline values: CDR1 SQVTM, CDR2 ANQGSEA.

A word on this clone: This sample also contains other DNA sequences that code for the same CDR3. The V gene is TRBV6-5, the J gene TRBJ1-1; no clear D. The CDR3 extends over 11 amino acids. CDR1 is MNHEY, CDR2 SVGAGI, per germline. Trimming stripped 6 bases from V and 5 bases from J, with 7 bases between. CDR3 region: CASSRGTEAFF. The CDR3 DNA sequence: TGTGCCAGCAGCCGGGGAACTGAAGCTTTCTTT.

In DNA form, the CDR3 reads TGTGCCAGCAGTTTTCGGGGGCGGGAGAGTCAGCCCCAGCATTTT. Encoded protein: CASSFRGRESQPQHF. The gene calls are TRBV28 and TRBJ1-5; maybe TRBD1 (6 bases). V shed 3 bases and J shed 6 bases, with 15 bases lying between them. This CDR3 has 15 residues. Germline assignment: CDR1 MDHEN and CDR2 SYDVKM.